This is a list of T cell receptor beta chains from one sample in a study of post-analysis software for immune sequencing data. TCRdb processed the PCR reads anew with MiXCR; each CDR3 protein has one entry. This table holds fewer than 850,000 distinct CDR3 sequences, 30% found once. Sequencing was done on a sample of blood. Receptor source: a girl aged 5-17 years with multiple sclerosis. The CDR3 runs from the conserved cysteine through the conserved F or W. A D gene is named only where the DNA matches it firmly. A clone size is listed for some rows: how often the clone was seen (once, few, many), or a class if it is expanded.

size,V,J,D,CDR3,DNA
NA,TRBV11-3,TRBJ2-1,TRBD1,CASSYRGPPHNEQFF,TGTGCCAGCAGCTACAGGGGGCCCCCCCACAATGAGCAGTTCTTC
few,TRBV5-1,TRBJ2-3,TRBD1,CASQGGTDTQYF,TGCGCCAGCCAGGGGGGCACAGATACGCAGTATTTT
NA,TRBV29-1,TRBJ1-1,NA,CSARTAGDTEAFF,TGCAGCGCTAGGACAGCGGGGGACACTGAAGCTTTCTTT
NA,TRBV9,TRBJ2-1,TRBD2,CASSSNPAGSSYNEQFF,TGTGCCAGCAGCTCTAATCCAGCGGGGAGCTCCTACAATGAGCAGTTCTTC
once,TRBV5-1,TRBJ2-1,TRBD2,CASSPGGSLGNEQFF,TGCGCCAGCAGCCCTGGCGGGAGTTTAGGTAATGAGCAGTTCTTC
few,TRBV12-3/TRBV12-4,TRBJ2-4,NA,CASSRLGLAKNIQYF,TGTGCCAGCAGTCGCCTCGGTTTAGCCAAAAACATTCAGTACTTC
NA,TRBV28,TRBJ1-3,NA,CASNDPGPGSGNTIYF,TGTGCCAGCAACGACCCGGGCCCCGGCTCTGGAAACACCATATATTTT
few,TRBV2,TRBJ1-5,NA,CASSPETGSNQPQHF,TGTGCCAGCAGTCCCGAGACAGGATCCAATCAGCCCCAGCATTTT
NA,TRBV11-1,TRBJ1-1,NA,CASSDLAEAFF,TGTGCCAGCAGCGATTTAGCTGAAGCTTTCTTT
few,TRBV11-2,TRBJ2-1,NA,CASSLDWGSEQFF,TGTGCCAGCAGCTTAGATTGGGGGTCTGAGCAGTTCTTC
few,TRBV9,TRBJ2-1,NA,CASSVPPGRGSYNEQFF,TGTGCCAGCAGCGTCCCCCCCGGACGCGGCTCCTACAATGAGCAGTTCTTC
NA,TRBV11-3,TRBJ2-2,NA,CASSPSSWGSGFTGELFF,TGTGCCAGCAGCCCGTCTTCATGGGGGAGCGGATTCACCGGGGAGCTGTTTTTT
many,TRBV5-5,TRBJ1-2,NA,CASSVMTVSGYGYTF,TGTGCCAGCAGCGTAATGACCGTATCCGGCTATGGCTACACCTTC
NA,TRBV7-2,TRBJ2-5,NA,CASSSTGQGARGETQYF,TGTGCCAGCAGCTCAACAGGGCAAGGGGCGAGGGGAGAGACCCAGTACTTC
NA,TRBV28,TRBJ2-1,TRBD2,CASSGTSGDSYNEQFF,TGTGCCAGCAGTGGAACTAGCGGGGACTCCTACAATGAGCAGTTCTTC
NA,TRBV20-1,TRBJ2-3,NA,CSATPPSAIRTDTQYF,TGCAGTGCCACCCCCCCTAGCGCAATACGCACAGATACGCAGTATTTT
many,TRBV29-1,TRBJ2-1,NA,CSVALLSVGQFF,TGCAGCGTTGCGCTCCTTTCTGTGGGGCAGTTCTTC
few,TRBV7-2,TRBJ1-4,NA,CASSRRTGIQAKLFF,TGTGCCAGCAGCCGACGGACGGGAATCCAGGCAAAACTGTTTTTT
NA,TRBV14,TRBJ1-4,NA,CASSRTDATNEKLFF,TGTGCCAGCAGCCGGACGGATGCAACTAATGAAAAACTGTTTTTT
NA,TRBV4-1,TRBJ2-5,TRBD2,CASSQDGRGGVDEQYF,TGCGCCAGCAGCCAAGATGGGCGGGGGGGCGTCGATGAGCAGTACTTC
NA,TRBV2,TRBJ2-5,TRBD2,CASSEWRGEQETQYF,TGTGCCAGCAGTGAATGGCGGGGGGAACAAGAGACCCAGTACTTC
NA,TRBV4-1,TRBJ1-2,NA,CASSQDPGGGGYTF,TGCGCCAGCAGCCAAGATCCGGGGGGCGGCGGCTACACCTTC
few,TRBV15,TRBJ1-5,NA,CATSRDLGVRTQPQHF,TGTGCCACCAGTAGAGATCTTGGCGTGCGGACTCAGCCCCAGCATTTT
NA,TRBV7-2,TRBJ2-1,NA,CASSLGLYEQFF,TGTGCCAGCAGCTTAGGACTCTATGAGCAGTTCTTC
NA,TRBV24-1,TRBJ2-5,NA,CATSDGGQQETQYF,TGTGCCACCAGTGATGGGGGGCAGCAAGAGACCCAGTACTTC
NA,TRBV4-3,TRBJ2-7,NA,CASSQDTSRETRYF,TGCGCCAGCAGCCAAGATACAAGTAGAGAGACCCGGTACTTC
few,TRBV12-5,TRBJ1-6,NA,CASGLGSRERVSPLHF,TGTGCTAGTGGTTTGGGATCAAGAGAACGTGTTTCACCCCTCCACTTT
NA,TRBV20-1,TRBJ2-1,TRBD2,CSARALSGGLYNEQFF,TGCAGTGCTAGGGCCCTTAGCGGGGGGCTTTACAATGAGCAGTTCTTC
NA,TRBV7-8,TRBJ2-3,NA,CASSLGSGGGTDTQYF,TGTGCCAGCAGCTTAGGGTCAGGGGGGGGCACAGATACGCAGTATTTT
few,TRBV20-1,TRBJ2-1,NA,CSASSEFSNEQFF,TGCAGTGCTAGTAGCGAGTTTTCCAATGAGCAGTTCTTC
many,TRBV29-1,TRBJ2-6,NA,CSALSGASGANVLTF,TGCAGCGCCCTTTCTGGGGCCTCTGGGGCCAACGTCCTGACTTTC
NA,TRBV9,TRBJ2-5,TRBD2,CASSVGRATSGQETQYF,TGTGCCAGCAGCGTAGGTCGGGCGACTAGCGGTCAAGAGACCCAGTACTTC
NA,TRBV5-1,TRBJ1-1,NA,CASSLAVEGTTEAFF,TGCGCCAGCAGCTTGGCCGTTGAAGGGACGACTGAAGCTTTCTTT
NA,TRBV7-8,TRBJ1-6,NA,CASSGLAYSPLHF,TGTGCCAGCAGCGGCCTAGCTTATTCACCCCTCCACTTT
NA,TRBV7-2,TRBJ1-4,NA,CASSTAGRAGEKLFF,TGTGCCAGCAGCACCGCGGGCCGGGCCGGGGAAAAACTGTTTTTT
NA,TRBV29-1,TRBJ2-6,NA,CSVKSGTGANVLTF,TGCAGCGTTAAATCAGGGACTGGGGCCAACGTCCTGACTTTC
NA,TRBV9,TRBJ2-3,NA,CASSVDVGYGTDTQYF,TGTGCCAGTAGCGTTGACGTCGGGTATGGCACAGATACGCAGTATTTT
NA,TRBV5-1,TRBJ2-1,NA,CASSSPTAALEQFF,TGCGCCAGCAGCTCCCCGACAGCGGCGCTAGAGCAGTTCTTC
few,TRBV5-1,TRBJ2-5,NA,CASMVGRQETQYF,TGCGCCAGCATGGTCGGTCGTCAAGAGACCCAGTACTTC
NA,TRBV6-5,TRBJ1-3,NA,CASSNRLPGNTIYF,TGTGCCAGCAGTAACCGGCTGCCTGGGAACACCATATATTTT